This T cell receptor (beta chain) derives from a study of blood T cell repertoires in COVID-19. Study overall: The United States, Italy and Spain provided the acute and convalescent COVID-19 samples.

V lost 5 bases and J lost 1; bases outside the gene matches: 3. Germline V gene sequence: CDR1 SEHNR, CDR2 FQNEAQ (reference sequence). CDR3 length equals 15 residues. As processed by the authors: Reference gene primers were amplified, and this amplification served to estimate nucleated cell counts. TCRdb's copy holds only in-frame clones and misses some; the assay was immunoSEQ multiplex PCR. From that table come the V and J calls and clone size; the DNA was used to work out D and trimming. The data show more than 55,000 clones, about 90% seen once. This clonotype was sampled from a man aged 60 to 75 with active or convalescent COVID-19. Sequences were obtained from peripheral blood. This chain connects TRBV7-9 to TRBJ2-2; 8 bases align to TRBD1. CDR3 in amino acids: CASSLGQVNTGELFF. Written as DNA, the CDR3 is TGTGCCAGCAGCCTGGGACAGGTGAACACCGGGGAGCTGTTTTTT.